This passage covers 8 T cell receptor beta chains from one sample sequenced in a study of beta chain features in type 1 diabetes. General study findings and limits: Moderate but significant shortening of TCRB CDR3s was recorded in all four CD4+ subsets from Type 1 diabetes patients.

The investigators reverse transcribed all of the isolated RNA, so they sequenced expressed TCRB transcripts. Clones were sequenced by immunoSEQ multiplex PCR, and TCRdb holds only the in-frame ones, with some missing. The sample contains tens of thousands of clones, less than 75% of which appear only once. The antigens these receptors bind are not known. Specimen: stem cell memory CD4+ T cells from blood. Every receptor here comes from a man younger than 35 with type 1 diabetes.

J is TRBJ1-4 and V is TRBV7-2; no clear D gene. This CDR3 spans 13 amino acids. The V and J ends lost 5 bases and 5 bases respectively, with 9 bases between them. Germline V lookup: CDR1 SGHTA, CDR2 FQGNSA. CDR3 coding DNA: TGTGCCAGCAGCCGCGAGGTCAATGAAAAACTGTTTTTT. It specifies CASSREVNEKLFF.

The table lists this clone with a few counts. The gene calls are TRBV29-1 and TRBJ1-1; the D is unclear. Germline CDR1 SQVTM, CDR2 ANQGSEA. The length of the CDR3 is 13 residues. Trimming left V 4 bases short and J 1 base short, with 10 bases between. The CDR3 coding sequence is TGCAGCGTTGGTGCGCAGGAGAACACTGAAGCTTTCTTT. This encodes CSVGAQENTEAFF.

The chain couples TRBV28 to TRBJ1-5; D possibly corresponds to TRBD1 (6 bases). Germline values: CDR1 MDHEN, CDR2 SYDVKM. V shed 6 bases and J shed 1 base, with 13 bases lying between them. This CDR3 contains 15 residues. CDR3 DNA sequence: TGTGCCAGCAGGCCGGGAGGACAGAGCAATCAGCCCCAGCATTTT. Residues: CASRPGGQSNQPQHF.

This chain's CDR3 is CASSPVAGAAGSGNTIYF. The DNA for the CDR3 is TGTGCCAGCTCACCGGTCGCAGGGGCTGCGGGCTCTGGAAACACCATATATTTT. V gene TRBV18 combines with J gene TRBJ1-3; perhaps TRBD1 as D (6 bases). With 3 bases removed from V and 0 bases from J, the gap between germline ends came to 18 bases. CDR1 and CDR2 from the germline V gene are KGHSH and LQKENI. The CDR3 length is 18 residues.

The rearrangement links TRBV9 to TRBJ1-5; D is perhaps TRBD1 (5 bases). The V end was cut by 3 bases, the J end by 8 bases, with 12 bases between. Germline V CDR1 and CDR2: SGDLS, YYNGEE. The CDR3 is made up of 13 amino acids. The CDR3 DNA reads TGTGCCAGCAGCGACAGGAGGGTCGAGCCCCAGCATTTT. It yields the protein CASSDRRVEPQHF.

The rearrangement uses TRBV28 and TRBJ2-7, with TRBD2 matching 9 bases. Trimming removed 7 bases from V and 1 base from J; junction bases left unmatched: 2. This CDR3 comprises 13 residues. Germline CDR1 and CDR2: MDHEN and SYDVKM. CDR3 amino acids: CASILAGSYEQYF. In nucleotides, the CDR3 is TGTGCCAGCATCCTAGCGGGGTCCTACGAGCAGTACTTC.

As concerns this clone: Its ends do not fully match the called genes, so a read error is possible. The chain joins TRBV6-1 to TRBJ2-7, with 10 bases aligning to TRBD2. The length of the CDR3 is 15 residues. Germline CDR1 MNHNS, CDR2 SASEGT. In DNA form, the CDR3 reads TGTGCCAGCAGAGAAGGAGCGGGAGGGTTCTACGAGCAGTACTTC. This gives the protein CASREGAGGFYEQYF.

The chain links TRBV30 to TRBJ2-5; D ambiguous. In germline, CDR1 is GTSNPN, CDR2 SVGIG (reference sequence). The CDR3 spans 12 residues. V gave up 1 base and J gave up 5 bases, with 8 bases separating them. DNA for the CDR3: TGTGCCTGGAGTGACAACACGGAGACCCAGTACTTC. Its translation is CAWSDNTETQYF.